The T cell receptor beta chain described here comes from a study of OX40 agonist ivuxolimab in advanced cancers. Study-wide results and caveats: The study observed clonal expansion of CD4+ and CD8+ blood T cells by week 6 at 0.1 to 3.0 mg/kg. Nonresponders included some who also had low normalized T-cell clonal expansion.

V gave up 0 bases and J gave up 7 bases; unmatched junction bases: 7. In germline, CDR1 is SGHRS, CDR2 YFSETQ. The CDR3 is 14 residues long. Blood got drawn at baseline, again on cycle 4 day 1, and then on cycle 7 day 1. Notes on this clone: The target antigen is unknown.

Method: immunoSEQ multiplex PCR; TCRdb's copy keeps in-frame clones and lacks some. Of 55,000 to 65,000 clones in the sample, 75% to 90% were seen once. The chain uses TRBV5-1 and TRBJ2-7; 7 bases agree with TRBD2. The specimen was CD4+ or CD8+ T cells sorted from blood, collected in a trial of the OX40 agonist ivuxolimab. This TCR derives from an adult with an advanced solid tumor such as melanoma, head and neck, liver or kidney cancer. The CDR3, as DNA: TGCGCCAGCAGCTTGGCTAGCGGCTCTGGGGAGCAGTACTTC. It codes for CASSLASGSGEQYF.